This T cell receptor delta chain was sequenced during a study of gamma-delta chains in newborns, infants, children. Study overall: Microbial exposure reportedly drives polyclonal innate γδ T cell expansion after birth.

TCRdb reprocessed the reads using CATT. The data show some 5,700 delta-chain clones, about 2.1% seen once. Per the germline V gene, CDR1 is GEAIGNYY and CDR2 is EKD. The trim removed 1 base at V and 0 bases at J, leaving 7 bases unmatched. CDR3 length: 19 residues. This clone was detected only a few times. TCRdb attributes to this sequence the protein of a much larger clone, which differs from the DNA translation at residue 9; a read error is likely, and the protein displayed is translated from the DNA. The clonotype was recovered from a child who was a newborn, infant or young child, either healthy, febrile or measles-vaccinated (not recorded which). The genes are TRDV2 and TRDJ3, with 8 bases lining up with TRDD3. Input material: blood. DNA for the CDR3: TGTGCCTGTGACACTGGGGGATTCATCAGCTCCTGGGACACCCGACAGATGTTTTTC. Translated, it gives CACDTGGFISSWDTRQMFF.